What follows are 26 T cell receptor beta chains derived from one specimen sequenced in a study of blood T cell repertoires in COVID-19. Produced via immunoSEQ multiplex PCR; TCRdb's table is partial and in-frame only. The data show some 500,000 clones, 85% to 90% seen once. Input material: peripheral blood. Receptor source: a woman aged 45-60 years with COVID-19, enrolled during active disease.

With respect to this clone: This sample includes further DNA sequences coding for the same CDR3. The V call is TRBV29-1, the J call TRBJ1-1; possible D gene TRBD1, 6 bases. Germline V gene sequence: CDR1 SQVTM, CDR2 ANQGSEA. CDR3 length: 13 residues. V was cut by 6 bases and J by 0 bases, with 11 bases left in between. The CDR3 bases are TGCAGCGTCGCTAGGGGGTTGAACACTGAAGCTTTCTTT. Translation: CSVARGLNTEAFF.

CDR3 DNA sequence: TGTGCCAGCAGCCAAAGGCTTGGGAGCTCTGGGGCCAACGTCCTGACTTTC. Amino acid sequence: CASSQRLGSSGANVLTF. The rearrangement uses TRBV3-1 (or the pseudogene TRBV3-2) and TRBJ2-6, with a weak D call TRBD2 (5 bases). Trimming took off 2 bases at V and 0 bases at J, with 11 bases between the two ends. Looked up from germline, CDR1 is LGHDT and CDR2 is YNNKEL (reference sequence). This CDR3 contains 17 residues.

Only one count was recorded for this clone. The chain couples TRBV7-6 to TRBJ2-7, with a possible D match to TRBD1 (6 bases). V lost 5 bases and J lost 2, with 16 bases in between. Germline V gene lookup returns CDR1 SGHVS and CDR2 FNYEAQ. This CDR3 is built from 15 residues. The CDR3 nucleotides read TGTGCCAGCAGCATAGGCAGGGGACCTACCTACGAGCAGTACTTC. Amino acids: CASSIGRGPTYEQYF. Variable domain in full (rest from reference TRBV7-6 and TRBJ2-7): GAGVSQSPRYKVTKRGQDVALRCDPISGHVSLYWYRQALGQGPEFLTYFNYEAQQDKSGLPNDRFSAERPEGSISTLTIQRTEQRDSAMYRCASSIGRGPTYEQYFGPGTRLTVT.

The chain employs TRBV6-1 and TRBJ2-6; no clear D gene. Deletions cut 2 bases from V and 4 bases from J, with 15 bases between. The V gene's germline CDR1 is MNHNS and CDR2 SASEGT. The CDR3 has 17 amino acids. As DNA, the CDR3 is TGTGCCAGCAGTGAAATGTGGGTTTTAGCCGGGGCCAACGTCCTGACTTTC. Translating it yields CASSEMWVLAGANVLTF.

The chain links TRBV6-5 to TRBJ1-5, with 7 nucleotides matching TRBD1. There are 14 residues in the CDR3. V lost 7 bases to trimming and J lost 2 bases; unmatched junction nucleotides: 5. Looked up from germline, CDR1 is MNHEY and CDR2 is SVGAGI. CDR3 amino acids: CASKGGGGNQPQHF. The CDR3 nucleotides read TGTGCCAGCAAAGGGGGCGGCGGCAATCAGCCCCAGCATTTT.

V is TRBV4-1 and J is TRBJ2-7; TRBD1 aligns across 7 bases. The junction had 10 bases not matched to a gene; V was cut back by 1 base and J by 7 bases. The CDR3 is 15 residues long. Germline V gives CDR1 MGHRA, CDR2 YSYEKL. CDR3 nucleotides: TGCGCCAGCAGCCAAGGGCGACAGGGTGCCGGGGAGCAGTACTTC. Its protein product is CASSQGRQGAGEQYF.

The V call is TRBV5-1, the J call TRBJ1-1, with 10 bases fitting TRBD1. Germline V gene sequence: CDR1 SGHRS, CDR2 YFSETQ. CDR3 length equals 14 residues. V dropped 7 bases and J dropped 1; count of bases not matched to a gene: 4. The DNA for the CDR3 is TGCGCCAGCGGGACAGGGGCTTCGAACACTGAAGCTTTCTTT. Translation: CASGTGASNTEAFF.

The rearrangement uses TRBV5-4 and TRBJ1-1; TRBD1 agrees at 7 bases. The CDR3 covers 12 residues. Germline V lookup: CDR1 SGHNT, CDR2 YYREEE (reference sequence). J was trimmed by 8 bases and V by 9 bases; bases with no gene match: 10. The CDR3, as DNA: TGTGCCATCACCATGAGACAGGGCGAAGCTTTCTTT. Translated: CAITMRQGEAFF. The complete variable domain, with remaining parts taken from reference TRBV5-4 and TRBJ1-1, reads ETGVTQSPTHLIKTRGQQVTLRCSSQSGHNTVSWYQQALGQGPQFIFQYYREEENGRGNFPPRFSGLQFPNYSSELNVNALELDDSALYLCAITMRQGEAFFGQGTRLTVV.

The rearrangement uses TRBV6-2 or TRBV6-3 and TRBJ2-7, with TRBD1 matching over 10 bases. V trimming: 6 bases; J trimming: 9 bases; junction bases outside the gene matches: 11. The CDR3 runs 14 residues. Germline CDR1 reads MNHEY; CDR2 reads SVGEGT. CDR3 DNA: TGTGCCAGCAGCGGGACAGGGGCCCTACGTGCGCAGTACTTC. Its protein is CASSGTGALRAQYF.

This chain links TRBV10-3 with TRBJ2-1, with 11 positions matching TRBD1. Germline V gene data show CDR1 as ENHRY and CDR2 as SYGVKD. This CDR3 is 18 amino acids long. With V trimmed by 0 bases and J by 7 bases, 11 bases remained unmatched. The CDR3 nucleotides read TGTGCCATCAGTGAGTCCCGACCCGGGACAGGGGGTTTTAATGAGCAGTTCTTC. Residues: CAISESRPGTGGFNEQFF.

V and J are TRBV30 and TRBJ2-5; 12 bases are a match to TRBD2. Germline CDR1 GTSNPN, CDR2 SVGIG (reference sequence). V shed 0 bases and J 1 base; nucleotides not matched to a gene: 6. The CDR3 totals 17 residues. The CDR3 DNA sequence: TGTGCCTGGAGTGTACCACTAGCGGGGGGTACCCAAGAGACCCAGTACTTC. This gives the protein CAWSVPLAGGTQETQYF.

This clone has a single count. J is TRBJ1-2 and V is TRBV30; D perhaps matches TRBD1 (6 bases). The V end lost 0 bases, the J end lost 8 bases, and 13 bases lay between the germline ends. The CDR3 totals 13 residues. Germline lookup yields CDR1 GTSNPN and CDR2 SVGIG (reference sequence). The CDR3 region has the DNA TGTGCCTGGAGTGTCACAGGGTGGAACGGCTACACCTTC. It codes for CAWSVTGWNGYTF. Drawing the rest from reference TRBV30 and TRBJ1-2, the complete variable domain is SQTIHQWPATLVQPVGSPLSLECTVEGTSNPNLYWYRQAAGRGLQLLFYSVGIGQISSEVPQNLSASRPQDRQFILSSKKLLLSDSGFYLCAWSVTGWNGYTFGSGTRLTVV.

The CDR3 spells CASSQDSGQGNTIYF. The CDR3 DNA is TGCGCCAGCAGCCAAGATTCGGGACAGGGAAACACCATATATTTT. V is TRBV4-1 and J is TRBJ1-3; TRBD1 aligns across 7 bases. CDR1 MGHRA and CDR2 YSYEKL come from the germline V gene. This CDR3 spans 15 amino acids. Germline trimming cut 0 bases from V and 4 bases from J; bases unmatched to any gene: 3.

The chain couples TRBV5-4 to TRBJ2-3; the match to TRBD2 covers 10 bases. Germline V gives CDR1 SGHNT, CDR2 YYREEE (reference sequence). The length of the CDR3 is 16 residues. V was clipped by 4 bases and J by 5 bases; unmatched bases: 10. The CDR3 sequence is CASSPVTSGAKDTQYF. The CDR3 region has the DNA TGTGCCAGCAGCCCCGTCACTAGCGGGGCCAAAGATACGCAGTATTTT.

This clone appeared once. This chain links TRBV9 with TRBJ2-7; tentatively, D is TRBD2 (5 bases). The germline V gene has CDR1 SGDLS and CDR2 YYNGEE. This CDR3 is built from 11 residues. CDR3 DNA: TGTGACCTAGCAGAAGCCTACGAGCAGTACTTC. Encoded protein: CDLAEAYEQYF.

The gene calls are TRBV29-1 and TRBJ1-1; TRBD1 matches at 7 bases. J was trimmed by 1 base and V by 7 bases; bases with no gene match: 3. Germline-derived CDR1 and CDR2 are SQVTM and ANQGSEA. CDR3 length: 12 amino acids. The CDR3 region has the DNA TGCAGCGGACAGGGATGGAACACTGAAGCTTTCTTT. It translates to CSGQGWNTEAFF. Full variable domain (rest looked up from reference TRBV29-1 and TRBJ1-1): SAVISQKPSRDICQRGTSLTIQCQVDSQVTMMFWYRQQPGQSLTLIATANQGSEATYESGFVIDKFPISRPNLTFSTLTVSNMSPEDSSIYLCSGQGWNTEAFFGQGTRLTVV.

In DNA, the CDR3 is TGTGCCAGCAGAGGGACAGGGCCGAACACTGAAGCTTTCTTT. Protein: CASRGTGPNTEAFF. This chain connects TRBV5-6 to TRBJ1-1; TRBD1 matches at 9 bases. The CDR3 consists of 14 residues. V was pared by 5 bases and J by 1 base, with 3 bases of the junction left unmatched. Per the germline V gene, CDR1 is SGHDT and CDR2 is YYEEEE.

V and J are TRBV30 and TRBJ1-2; TRBD1 agrees at 10 bases. The CDR3 covers 14 residues. The V gene's germline CDR1 is GTSNPN and CDR2 SVGIG (reference sequence). V dropped 3 bases and J dropped 4; count of bases not matched to a gene: 5. The CDR3 nucleotides read TGTGCCTGGAGGGGGGACAGGGGCCTCTATGGCTACACCTTC. It is translated as CAWRGDRGLYGYTF. The complete variable domain, with remaining parts taken from reference TRBV30 and TRBJ1-2, reads SQTIHQWPATLVQPVGSPLSLECTVEGTSNPNLYWYRQAAGRGLQLLFYSVGIGQISSEVPQNLSASRPQDRQFILSSKKLLLSDSGFYLCAWRGDRGLYGYTFGSGTRLTVV.

The rearrangement links TRBV12-5 to TRBJ1-1; possible D gene TRBD1, 6 bases. This CDR3 spans 16 amino acids. With 5 bases removed from V and 0 bases from J, the gap between germline ends came to 16 bases. Germline V lookup: CDR1 LGHNT, CDR2 FRNRAP. The CDR3 spells CASGPPNRVVNTEAFF. CDR3 nucleotides: TGTGCTAGTGGTCCCCCAAACAGGGTAGTGAACACTGAAGCTTTCTTT.

The V and J genes are TRBV19 and TRBJ1-5, with unresolved D. The germline CDR1 and CDR2 sequences are LNHDA and SQIVND (reference sequence). V lost 8 bases and J 3 bases, leaving 14 bases between the germline ends. The CDR3 contains 14 residues. CDR3 DNA sequence: TGTGCCAGTGGTGAAGACTTTGACAATCAGCCCCAGCATTTT. Its translation: CASGEDFDNQPQHF.

J is TRBJ1-1 and V is TRBV6-5, with a weak D call TRBD1 (6 bases). The V end was cut by 6 bases, the J end by 4 bases, with 18 bases between. Germline assignment: CDR1 MNHEY and CDR2 SVGAGI. This CDR3 spans 15 amino acids. This chain's CDR3 is CASSLSFQGFTEAFF. The CDR3 bases are TGTGCCAGCAGCCTTTCCTTCCAGGGGTTCACTGAAGCTTTCTTT.

This clone has only one observation. This chain joins TRBV18 and TRBJ1-6, with D possibly TRBD1 on 6 matching bases. V was pared by 6 bases and J by 2 bases, with 26 bases between. Germline CDR1 reads KGHSH; CDR2 reads LQKENI. This CDR3 is built from 20 residues. The DNA for the CDR3 is TGTGCCAGCTCTCCCAGACAGGTTCAACTCATGTTGGCCTATAATTCACCCCTCCACTTT. It yields the protein CASSPRQVQLMLAYNSPLHF.

This rearrangement joins TRBV29-1 to TRBJ1-3; the match to TRBD1 covers 11 bases. V lost 3 bases, J lost 8 bases, and 0 bases stayed unmatched. The germline V gene encodes CDR1 SQVTM and CDR2 ANQGSEA. This CDR3 has 12 amino acids. The CDR3 DNA sequence: TGCAGCGTTGAGGGACAGGGGGACACCATATATTTT. It is translated as CSVEGQGDTIYF. The variable domain in full, with the rest retrieved from reference TRBV29-1 and TRBJ1-3, is SAVISQKPSRDICQRGTSLTIQCQVDSQVTMMFWYRQQPGQSLTLIATANQGSEATYESGFVIDKFPISRPNLTFSTLTVSNMSPEDSSIYLCSVEGQGDTIYFGEGSWLTVV.

The V gene is TRBV3-1 (or the pseudogene TRBV3-2), the J gene TRBJ2-7; D is possibly TRBD2 (5 bases). The CDR3 is made up of 17 amino acids. The germline V gene encodes CDR1 LGHDT and CDR2 YNNKEL (reference sequence). V dropped 1 base and J dropped 6 bases, with 22 bases sitting between them. The CDR3 reads CASSQGTFVGSRGEQYF. As DNA, the CDR3 is TGTGCCAGCAGCCAAGGAACTTTTGTAGGTTCCCGGGGCGAGCAGTACTTC.

This clone has only one observation. The V call is TRBV6-6, the J call TRBJ1-1; 7 bases line up with TRBD1. The CDR3 runs 15 residues. Germline V gene lookup returns CDR1 MNHNY and CDR2 SVGAGI (reference sequence). V shed 2 bases, J shed 0 bases, and the junction held 3 bases outside the gene matches. CDR3 sequence (DNA): TGTGCCAGCAGTTACGGGACAGTATTGAACACTGAAGCTTTCTTT. This translates into CASSYGTVLNTEAFF.

The chain couples TRBV11-2 to TRBJ2-7, with a weak D call TRBD1 (7 bases). This CDR3 has 14 residues. V was trimmed by 5 bases and J by 4 bases, leaving 15 bases between them. Germline-derived CDR1 and CDR2 are SGHAT and FQNNGV. CDR3 sequence (DNA): TGTGCCAGCAGCCCCCCGACAGGGAGGTACGAGCAGTACTTC. This encodes CASSPPTGRYEQYF. Full variable domain (outside the CDR3, taken from reference TRBV11-2 and TRBJ2-7): EAGVAQSPRYKIIEKRQSVAFWCNPISGHATLYWYQQILGQGPKLLIQFQNNGVVDDSQLPKDRFSAERLKGVDSTLKIQPAKLEDSAVYLCASSPPTGRYEQYFGPGTRLTVT.